The source of this T cell receptor beta chain is a study of blood T cell repertoires in COVID-19. The germline CDR1 and CDR2 sequences are SGHRS and YFSETQ. The CDR3 has 13 residues. V was clipped by 0 bases and J by 7 bases, with 8 bases between them. This clone has only one observation. Clones were sequenced by immunoSEQ multiplex PCR, and TCRdb holds only the in-frame ones, with some missing. The data show about 370,000 clones, roughly nine tenths seen once. This TCR was sampled from a man aged 18 to 30 who had recovered from COVID-19. The sequencing input was PBMCs or T cells enriched from blood (not recorded which). The chain couples TRBV5-1 to TRBJ2-1, with D unclear. The CDR3 DNA reads as TGCGCCAGCAGCTTGGTCCCCGGGAATGAGCAGTTCTTC. As protein: CASSLVPGNEQFF. Looking up the rest from reference TRBV5-1 and TRBJ2-1 gives the full variable domain: KAGVTQTPRYLIKTRGQQVTLSCSPISGHRSVSWYQQTPGQGLQFLFEYFSETQRNKGNFPGRFSGRQFSNSRSEMNVSTLELGDSALYLCASSLVPGNEQFFGPGTRLTVL.